Listed here are 15 T cell receptor beta chains from one sample, sequenced in a study of OX40 agonist ivuxolimab in advanced cancers. Clones were read by immunoSEQ multiplex PCR, and TCRdb kept only the in-frame ones, dropping some. The sample yields 21,000 or so clones, 86% seen once. Sample: CD4+ or CD8+ T cells sorted from blood, taken in a trial of the OX40 agonist ivuxolimab. These receptor sequences come from an adult with an advanced solid tumor such as melanoma, head and neck, liver or kidney cancer.

A few counts support this clone. This rearrangement joins TRBV5-5 to TRBJ2-7; TRBD1 aligns across 7 bases. Looked up from germline, CDR1 is SGHKS and CDR2 is YYEKEE (reference sequence). CDR3 length: 14 residues. The J segment lost 6 bases and the V segment lost 3 bases, leaving 9 bases of the junction unmatched. The CDR3, as DNA: TGTGCCAGCAGCTACGACAGGGTTTTAAGCGAGCAGTACTTC. It codes for CASSYDRVLSEQYF.

The genes are TRBV7-8 and TRBJ1-2; no firm D call. V lost 5 bases and J lost 4, with 20 bases in between. The CDR3 length is 16 residues. Germline loops: CDR1 SGHVS, CDR2 FQNEAQ. CDR3 residues: CASSPFYPVSSYGYTF. Written as DNA, the CDR3 is TGTGCCAGCAGCCCCTTCTATCCCGTAAGCAGCTATGGCTACACCTTC.

This clone was detected only a few times. The chain joins TRBV6-1 to TRBJ2-2; no firm D call. CDR3 size: 13 residues. The V gene's germline CDR1 is MNHNS and CDR2 SASEGT. Trimming took 6 bases from V and 5 from J, leaving 10 bases between them. The CDR3 nucleotides read TGTGCCAGCAGACCGACCCTAACCGGGGAGCTGTTTTTT. This sequence encodes CASRPTLTGELFF.

This clone has a single count. The J gene is TRBJ1-5, the V gene TRBV6-1; D remains unclear. The CDR3 length is 15 residues. The V end lost 5 bases, the J end lost 1 base, and 12 bases lay between the germline ends. Germline values: CDR1 MNHNS, CDR2 SASEGT. Here the CDR3 reads CASSPRGQSNQPQHF. In DNA form, the CDR3 reads TGTGCCAGCAGTCCACGCGGGCAAAGCAATCAGCCCCAGCATTTT.

The chain uses TRBV27 and TRBJ2-1; possible D gene TRBD2, 5 bases. Trimming stripped 3 bases from V and 8 bases from J, with 14 bases between. Germline V gene data show CDR1 as MNHEY and CDR2 as SMNVEV (reference sequence). The CDR3 consists of 14 residues. CDR3 nucleotides: TGTGCCAGCAGTTTGAGGACTTTTAATGATGAGCAGTTCTTC. This gives the protein CASSLRTFNDEQFF.

This chain links TRBV6-1 with TRBJ2-1; the D call may be TRBD1 or TRBD2 (5 bases each). V was clipped by 10 bases and J by 9 bases, with 16 bases between them. The V gene's germline CDR1 is MNHNS and CDR2 SASEGT. The CDR3 extends over 12 amino acids. For the CDR3, the DNA is TGTGCCACCTATGGCCCGAGGGGTGAGCAGTTCTTC. As protein: CATYGPRGEQFF.

The chain uses TRBV1 and TRBJ1-4. TRBV1 is deemed a pseudogene. The CDR3 length is 14 residues. CDR3 nucleotide sequence: TGCACCAGCAGCCCCGGGCCGCGAACCGAAAAACTGTTTTTT. Translating gives CTSSPGPRTEKLFF.

V gene TRBV4-1 combines with J gene TRBJ2-1; TRBD1 matches 9 bases. CDR1 is MGHRA and CDR2 is YSYEKL in the germline V gene. With 4 bases clipped from V and 9 bases from J, the junction kept 16 bases outside the gene matches. The CDR3 consists of 17 residues. The CDR3 protein is CASSRSGGLTGGGEQFF. The DNA for the CDR3 is TGCGCCAGCAGCCGCAGCGGAGGATTGACAGGGGGTGGTGAGCAGTTCTTC.

Turning to this clone: One end of the junction does not line up with germline, which may come from a read error. The gene calls are TRBV6-5 and TRBJ2-7; no definite D call. There are 15 residues in the CDR3. Germline lookup yields CDR1 MNHEY and CDR2 SVGAGI. The CDR3 reads CASSNSWGFGYEQYF. The DNA for the CDR3 is TGTGCCAGCAGTAACTCCTGGGGTTTCGGGTACGAGCAGTACTTC.

The rearrangement uses TRBV11-2 and TRBJ2-3; 11 bases fit TRBD2. CDR3 length equals 17 residues. The germline V gene encodes CDR1 SGHAT and CDR2 FQNNGV. Trimming removed 4 bases from V and 0 bases from J; junction bases left unmatched: 6. Written as DNA, the CDR3 is TGTGCCAGCAGCTATCGGACTAGCGGGTTGAGCACAGATACGCAGTATTTT. Translated: CASSYRTSGLSTDTQYF.

The chain combines TRBV19 with TRBJ2-3, with 8 nucleotides matching TRBD1. The CDR3 loop spans 13 amino acids. Trimming cost V 8 bases and J 7 bases; bases outside gene matches: 8. Germline V lookup: CDR1 LNHDA, CDR2 SQIVND (reference sequence). The CDR3 coding sequence is TGTGCCAGTCAACAGGGGGTCTGGAATACGCAGTATTTT. It yields the protein CASQQGVWNTQYF.

By frequency in the sample, this clone is medium-sized. The V gene is TRBV7-9, the J gene TRBJ2-7; 7 positions agree with TRBD1. Trimming removed 1 base from V and 3 bases from J; junction bases left unmatched: 3. This CDR3 region has 14 residues. CDR1 and CDR2 from the germline V gene are SEHNR and FQNEAQ (reference sequence). The CDR3 nucleotides are TGTGCCAGCAGCTTAGACGGGACAGACTACGAGCAGTACTTC. As protein: CASSLDGTDYEQYF.

There are a few counts of this clone. The chain is built from TRBV27 and TRBJ1-5; no definite D call. CDR3 length: 13 residues. Germline-derived CDR1 and CDR2 are MNHEY and SMNVEV (reference sequence). V was clipped by 7 bases and J by 5 bases, with 12 bases between them. In nucleotides, the CDR3 is TGTGCCAGCAAGCCCCTTTCCGATCAGCCCCAGCATTTT. As protein: CASKPLSDQPQHF.

V is TRBV5-6 and J is TRBJ2-5, with D possibly TRBD2 on 5 matching bases. This CDR3 is 16 amino acids long. Trimming cost V 0 bases and J 1 base, with 13 bases left between them. CDR1 and CDR2 from the germline V gene are SGHDT and YYEEEE. CDR3 DNA: TGTGCCAGCAGCTTGGCTGGAGAGGGTCCCCAAGAGACCCAGTACTTC. Its protein product is CASSLAGEGPQETQYF.

This chain links TRBV6-1 with TRBJ1-5; no definite D call. The CDR3 runs 14 residues. Germline values: CDR1 MNHNS, CDR2 SASEGT. Trimming removed 6 bases at V and 2 bases at J, with 11 bases between. CDR3 sequence: CASRSNWGNQPQHF. As DNA, the CDR3 is TGTGCCAGCAGGAGCAATTGGGGCAATCAGCCCCAGCATTTT.